There are many counts of the clone carrying this T cell receptor (beta chain). What it recognizes is unknown. One entry per CDR3 protein results from TCRdb running MiXCR on the RACE reads. The sample has more than 90,000 distinct CDR3 sequences; roughly 11% are singletons. The data stem from a study of human T cells and chemical hapten exposure. At the level of the study: Doses of diphenylcyclopropenone went to the patients' scalps weekly throughout the approximately 25-week study. Among samples, TCR yields varied mainly because of small differences in pooled library volume. Study findings and constraints: The study found that DPC sensitization did not change TCRs above 1 in 1000 frequency. Expanded TCRs made up significantly more big CDR3 similarity clusters than controls did.

Trimming cost V 3 bases and J 0 bases; bases outside gene matches: 4. The CDR3 is 16 amino acids. CDR1 is SGHTA, CDR2 FQGTGA, per germline. Time point meaning: patch test 2, 6 weeks after DPC sensitization. Stated treatment: therapeutic diphenylcyclopropenone sensitization with weekly scalp DPC. Sequencing was performed on whole blood, taken in connection with sensitization to the hapten diphenylcyclopropenone (DPC). V gene TRBV7-3 combines with J gene TRBJ2-3; 9 nucleotides match TRBD2. This TCR was recovered from a woman aged 40 to 55 with alopecia areata. Some clones in this sample may be carry-over from other donors' samples. The CDR3 is CASSLGLAPSTDTQYF. DNA of the CDR3: TGTGCCAGCAGCTTGGGACTAGCACCTAGCACAGATACGCAGTATTTT.